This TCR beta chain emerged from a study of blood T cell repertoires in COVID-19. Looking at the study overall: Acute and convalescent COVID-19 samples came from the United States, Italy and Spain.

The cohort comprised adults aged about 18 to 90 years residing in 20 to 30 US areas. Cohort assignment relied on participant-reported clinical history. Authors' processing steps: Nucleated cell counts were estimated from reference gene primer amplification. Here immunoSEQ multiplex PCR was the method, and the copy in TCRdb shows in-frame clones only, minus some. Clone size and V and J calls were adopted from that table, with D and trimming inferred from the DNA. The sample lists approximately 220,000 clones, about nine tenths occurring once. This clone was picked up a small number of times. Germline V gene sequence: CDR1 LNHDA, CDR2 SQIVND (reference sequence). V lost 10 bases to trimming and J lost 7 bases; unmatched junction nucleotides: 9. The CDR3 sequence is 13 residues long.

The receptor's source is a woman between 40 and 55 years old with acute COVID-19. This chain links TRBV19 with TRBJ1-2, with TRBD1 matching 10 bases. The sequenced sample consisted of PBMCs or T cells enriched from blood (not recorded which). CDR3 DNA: TGTGCCACCAAAGGACAGGGGGATTTTGGCTACACCTTC. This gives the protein CATKGQGDFGYTF.